This passage covers 5 T cell receptor beta chains from one sample sequenced in a study of blood T cell repertoires in COVID-19. Data came from immunoSEQ multiplex PCR; TCRdb stores just in-frame clones and leaves some out. This table has 200,000 to 250,000 clones, almost 90% appearing once. Sample: peripheral blood. The receptors originated from a man aged 18-30 years with active or convalescent COVID-19.

V usage is TRBV19 and J usage is TRBJ2-7; TRBD2 is a possible D gene (6 bases). Trimming took off 10 bases at V and 5 bases at J, with 27 bases between the two ends. Germline CDR1 is LNHDA and CDR2 is SQIVND (reference sequence). This CDR3 region has 16 residues. This CDR3 reads CATDGGTSREFHEQYF. Here the CDR3 DNA reads TGTGCCACCGACGGAGGGACTTCCCGAGAGTTCCACGAGCAGTACTTC.

The chain has TRBV18 and TRBJ2-3; 9 bases align to TRBD1. This CDR3 comprises 14 residues. The V segment lost 8 bases and the J segment 3 bases; nucleotides outside the gene matches: 6. Germline-derived CDR1 and CDR2 are KGHSH and LQKENI. The CDR3 coding sequence is TGTGCCAGCCCCGGGACAGGGCGAACAGATACGCAGTATTTT. Amino acids: CASPGTGRTDTQYF.

The V gene is TRBV7-9, the J gene TRBJ2-1; 8 bases are shared with TRBD1. With 2 bases clipped from V and 8 bases from J, the junction kept 8 bases outside the gene matches. Germline CDR1 and CDR2: SEHNR and FQNEAQ (reference sequence). CDR3 size: 15 residues. The CDR3 nucleotides read TGTGCCAGCAGCTTATGGACAGGGAGTAAACATGAGCAGTTCTTC. It translates to CASSLWTGSKHEQFF.

The CDR3, as DNA: TGTGCCAGTAGTAACAAAAACAGGGGCGACTATGGCTACACCTTC. It yields the protein CASSNKNRGDYGYTF. The rearrangement joins TRBV19 to TRBJ1-2; 7 bases fit TRBD1. Unmatched junction bases numbered 8, after V lost 4 bases and J lost 3 bases. Germline CDR1 is LNHDA and CDR2 is SQIVND (reference sequence). This CDR3 contains 15 residues.

This chain connects TRBV3-1 (or the pseudogene TRBV3-2) to TRBJ1-2, with TRBD1 as a possible D gene (6 bases). The CDR3 has 12 residues. V lost 2 bases and J lost 8, with 9 bases in between. Germline assignment: CDR1 LGHDT and CDR2 YNNKEL (reference sequence). CDR3 DNA sequence: TGTGCCAGCAGCCAAAACAGGGCCGGCTACACCTTC. Amino acid sequence: CASSQNRAGYTF.